At least ten counts were recorded for the clone carrying this T cell receptor (beta chain). Its antigen is unidentified. This sample was included in a study of breast tumors, draining lymph nodes, adjacent tissues. Study conclusions and caveats: Tumor and nontumor repertoires were significantly more similar in luminal-like than in basal-like breast cancer.

This CDR3 has 12 amino acids. Germline V lookup: CDR1 DFQATT, CDR2 SNEGSKA (reference sequence). Trimming removed 5 bases at V and 5 bases at J, with 13 bases between. Samples came from axillary lymph nodes draining the breast cancer. TCRdb recomputed calls from the multiplex PCR reads with MiXCR, one row per CDR3 protein. Among 170,000 or so distinct CDR3 sequences listed, about 33% were seen once. The receptor comes from a female donor with breast cancer. Some clones in this sample may be carry-over from other donors' samples. Material: axillary lymph node tissue. The J gene is TRBJ2-7, the V gene TRBV20-1; a possible D gene is TRBD1 (6 bases). The DNA of the CDR3 is TGCAGTGCTCCAGGGGTCCGGGACGAGCAGTACTTC. Protein product: CSAPGVRDEQYF.